This T cell receptor (beta chain) was obtained from a study of beta chain features in type 1 diabetes. Every isolated RNA sample was fully reverse transcribed, so sequencing captured expressed TCRB transcripts. TCRdb keeps only in-frame clones here, not all; method: immunoSEQ multiplex PCR. The top ten hold 0.5% to 0.55% of the sample, which has about 150,000 clones, approximately 8% seen once. The sample holds a few counts of this clone. Antigen: not known. V trimming: 4 bases; J trimming: 5 bases; junction bases outside the gene matches: 9. This CDR3 has 16 amino acids. From germline, CDR1 is KGHSH and CDR2 LQKENI. General study results and limits: Type 1 diabetes patients had moderately but significantly shorter TCRB CDR3s in all four CD4+ subsets.

The specimen was central memory CD4+ T cells from blood. The sequence was obtained from a man aged 18 to 30 with type 1 diabetes. This chain uses TRBV18 with TRBJ1-5, with 9 bases aligning to TRBD1. The CDR3 bases are TGTGCCAGCTCACGAGGAACCGGGACAGGGCATCAGCCCCAGCATTTT. Its translation is CASSRGTGTGHQPQHF.